Reported below is one T cell receptor (beta chain). Its antigen is not yet known. No much larger clone is present one base from it, and per-base qualities are unavailable. The donors were healthy, HIV-negative adults who had no recently reported acute infections or vaccinations. Every donor was a Caucasian adult living in Nashville, Tennessee, USA. CD4+ T cells were enriched through magnetic negative selection, after which naive cells were positively selected on CD45RA and the remaining negative fraction served as the memory subset. Blood was collected by leukapheresis, and PBMCs were isolated by Ficoll-Histopaque density gradient centrifugation and then cryopreserved in liquid nitrogen vapor phase. Analytical flow cytometry was used to check the purity and quantity of every magnetically sorted T cell population. Genomic DNA was isolated from each sorted fraction and quantified by UV absorbance on a Nanodrop 2000c.

TCR CDR3 regions were amplified from genomic DNA by multiplex PCR using the deep immunoSEQ assay. Genomic DNA extracted from each cell subset was distributed evenly over all wells of several immunoSEQ 96-well plates, and each plate served as one replicate. For sorted subsets, 200 to 250 ng of genomic DNA, equivalent to around 30,000 T cell genomes, went into each replicate PCR. Purified libraries were measured with a Qubit 3.0 fluorometer, size-checked on a Bioanalyzer 2100, and measured again with the KAPA Library Quantification kit. Each immunoSEQ 96-well plate was sequenced on its own single-read 150-cycle Illumina NextSeq 550 flow cell. As for the authors' bioinformatics: The immunoSEQ output contained only junctional sequences without quality scores, so filtering could not match that applied to full-length reads. Sequences were annotated with PyIR, a Python wrapper for IgBLAST v1.9, using IMGT germline references to assign V/J genes and CDR3. Reads with weak V/J assignments (E-value above 1e-6), missing CDR3, stop codons, out-of-frame junctions, or ambiguous translated residues were removed. V3J clonotypes were defined by identical inferred V gene, J gene, and CDR3 amino acid sequence. Percentage overlap between repertoires was computed as shared unique clonotypes divided by the size of the smaller repertoire. Three approaches were used to assess repertoire richness: RTK rarefaction, the Chao1 estimator, and Recon v2.1 estimates of unobserved clonotypes. For all TCRbeta clonotypes obtained by the gDNA method from four donors, generation probabilities were computed with OLGA. TCRdb took over this immuneACCESS table, retaining in-frame rearrangements with V and J assigned. Such tables are incomplete; in checked studies, under half of the missing clones stem from an unresolved V gene, and the remainder is unexplained. D and trimming were read from the DNA, whereas the V and J calls and clone size are those reported in that table. The sample table lists fewer than 400,000 clones, approximately 74% of them with a count of one. 10% of the sample is in the top ten clones.

This sample is drawn from a study of shared clonotypes between healthy human individuals (TCRdb year 2020). In the study overall: The cohort included three men and a couple of women between 18 and 49 years of age. The study deeply sequenced blood TCR repertoires of five healthy adults to estimate repertoire size and the extent of clonotype sharing between individuals. For each donor, CD4 naive and CD4 memory were each given three plates, CD8 naive was given two plates, and CD8 memory was given one plate. Per donor, leukapheresis produced somewhere between about 0.9 and 9 billion PBMCs. Libraries were prepared and TCR repertoires were sequenced by different laboratories using diverse techniques, in order to increase sequencing depth and limit assay-specific biases. Study-level results and caveats: Because the study included a small number of donors, the genetic and exposure-history diversity represented was limited. Incomplete sequencing was indicated by rarefaction of sorted-subset datasets, despite the large sequencing depth. Pairwise subsampling led to the expectation that sequencing depth would affect the degree of clonotype sharing among donors. Sharing across a few donors was observed for roughly 5% of naive CD4, around 3.5% of naive CD8, 2% to 2.5% of memory CD4, and about 0.39% of memory CD8 clonotypes. Sampling was restricted to blood, and TCR repertoires in tissues likely differ from the TCR repertoires found in blood. Compared with non-shared clonotypes, clonotypes shared by all four sorted-subset donors had higher generation probabilities. Estimated clonotype richness was generally larger for naive than for memory subsets.

Per the germline V gene, SGHDN is the CDR1 and FVKESK is the CDR2. Trimming removed 4 bases from V and 9 bases from J; the gene matches leave 9 bases unexplained. From the cysteine up to the phenylalanine, the CDR3 has a length of 15 residues. The only DNA kept is the CDR3, 45 bases in frame from the first base. The sequence derives from a man aged 30-40 years in good health. Sequenced: memory CD4+ T cells sorted from blood. In light of the paper, this sample's cell subset or site label describes: CD45RA-negative fraction. The sequence is built from TRBV14 and TRBJ2-7; 13 nucleotides in the junction match TRBD2. The bases are TGTGCCAGCAGCCTAGGGACTAGCGGGATCGGACGGCAGTACTTC. It translates to CASSLGTSGIGRQYF.